This TCR beta chain originates from a study of OX40 agonist ivuxolimab in advanced cancers. The overall study: With a range of roughly 23 to 79, age averaged about 59 years, and around 83% were male. One patient with hepatocellular carcinoma and two with cutaneous melanoma, three in all, had partial responses.

There are 12 residues in the CDR3. Germline V lookup: CDR1 SGHNT, CDR2 YENEEA. Trimming shortened V by 9 bases and J by 6 bases, and 14 bases separated the two germline ends. The assay was immunoSEQ multiplex PCR, and TCRdb's table has in-frame clones only and misses some. The table lists 70,000 or so clones, around 84% of them singletons. General study findings and limits: There were, on average, more expanded clones in CD8+ T cells than in CD4+.

About this clone: What it binds is unknown.

The receptor was isolated from an adult with an advanced solid tumor such as melanoma, head and neck, liver or kidney cancer. The chain has TRBV11-3 and TRBJ1-2; weak D call: TRBD1 (5 bases). The sequenced sample was CD4+ or CD8+ T cells sorted from blood, obtained in a trial of the OX40 agonist ivuxolimab. The CDR3 bases are TGTGCCAGACGATTTGAGGGGAATGGCTACACCTTC. This encodes CARRFEGNGYTF.